This TCR beta chain was sequenced for a study of blood T cells in healthy people across ages. Together with a sample-barcoded 5' primer, a J-beta primer mix was included in a second PCR lasting 7 to 11 cycles. CDR3-containing paired-end reads numbered at least 3 million in each sample. TCRdb re-analysed the 5' RACE reads in MiXCR, keeping a single row per CDR3 protein. This repertoire shows 600,000 or so distinct CDR3 sequences, around half found once; its top ten account for roughly 25%. General study findings and limits: Researchers report that TCR beta diversity correlated strongly with naive T cell percentage. Donors of long life had a larger count of naive CD4+ cells and greater diversity than aged donors.

On this clonotype: The antigen remains unidentified.

Looked up from germline, CDR1 is MNHEY and CDR2 is SMNVEV (reference sequence). Trimming removed 3 bases at V and 4 bases at J, with 12 bases between. The CDR3 contains 14 residues. Material: blood. This receptor was identified in an elderly man in good health. The chain combines TRBV27 with TRBJ1-2, with a tentative D call TRBD1 (6 bases). The CDR3 bases are TGTGCCAGCAGTTTCACAGGGTTTAGCTATGGCTACACCTTC. Amino acid sequence: CASSFTGFSYGYTF.